A selection of T cell receptor beta chains follows, all from one sample in a study of blood T cell repertoires in COVID-19. Profiled with immunoSEQ multiplex PCR; TCRdb holds only in-frame clones, not every one. The data show 83,000 or so clones, roughly four fifths seen once. Specimen: peripheral blood. The receptors were gathered from a human donor in a cohort sampled during active COVID-19. CDR3s include the opening cysteine and the closing phenylalanine or tryptophan. A D gene is named only where the DNA matches it firmly. Clone size is not always given. Where it is, it says once, few, many or a class for expanded clones.

D,J,V,size,CDR3,DNA
-,TRBJ1-6,TRBV27,-,CASRPGSNPNSPLHF,TGTGCCAGCAGACCCGGGTCTAACCCCAATTCACCCCTCCACTTT
TRBD1,TRBJ1-1,TRBV6-6,-,CASSYRQGNTEAFF,TGTGCCAGCAGTTACAGACAGGGAAACACTGAAGCTTTCTTT
TRBD2,TRBJ2-1,TRBV19,-,CASNWGGPVREQFF,TGTGCCAGTAACTGGGGGGGACCCGTGCGTGAGCAGTTCTTC
-,TRBJ2-7,TRBV10-3,-,CAISDPSTGQYF,TGTGCCATCAGTGACCCTTCGACAGGGCAGTACTTC
-,TRBJ2-2,TRBV4-2,-,CASSQEPNYTGELFF,TGTGCCAGCAGCCAAGAACCCAACTACACCGGGGAGCTGTTTTTT
TRBD1,TRBJ1-2,TRBV28,once,CASSTTGGASYGYTF,TGTGCCAGCAGCACGACAGGGGGCGCATCGTATGGCTACACCTTC
-,TRBJ1-2,TRBV18,-,CASSPVDGGNYGYTF,TGTGCCAGCTCACCCGTGGACGGAGGAAACTATGGCTACACCTTC
TRBD1,TRBJ1-6,TRBV7-6,-,CASSRRGTADLSPLHF,TGTGCCAGCAGCCGAAGGGGGACAGCCGATCTTTCACCCCTCCACTTT
-,TRBJ1-1,TRBV30,-,CAWSVVRVYAEAFF,TGTGCCTGGAGTGTAGTCAGGGTGTATGCTGAAGCTTTCTTT
TRBD1,TRBJ1-6,TRBV5-1,-,CASSAGQGADSPLHF,TGCGCCAGCAGCGCTGGACAGGGAGCAGATTCACCCCTCCACTTT
-,TRBJ2-7,TRBV19,-,CASSSGLISYEQYF,TGTGCCAGTAGTTCCGGACTGATCTCCTACGAGCAGTACTTC
TRBD1,TRBJ2-7,TRBV28,-,CASIPATGTGLGGILDEQYF,TGTGCCAGCATCCCGGCGACCGGGACAGGGCTAGGGGGTATCCTGGACGAGCAGTACTTC
-,TRBJ1-6,TRBV27,-,CASNPLTSNNSPLHF,TGTGCCAGCAATCCCTTGACAAGCAATAATTCACCCCTCCACTTT
-,TRBJ2-2,TRBV3-1/TRBV3-2,-,CASSHSGSNTGELFF,TGTGCCAGCAGCCATTCAGGCAGCAACACCGGGGAGCTGTTTTTT
-,TRBJ2-5,TRBV3-1/TRBV3-2,-,CASSGSETQETQYF,TGTGCCAGCAGCGGGAGCGAGACTCAAGAGACCCAGTACTTC
TRBD2,TRBJ2-5,TRBV3-1/TRBV3-2,-,CASSTGGSETQYF,TGTGCCAGCAGCACGGGGGGGAGTGAGACCCAGTACTTC
-,TRBJ1-4,TRBV30,-,CAWARTATNEKLFF,TGTGCCTGGGCACGGACTGCAACTAATGAAAAACTGTTTTTT
TRBD1,TRBJ2-5,TRBV9,-,CASSVAWGQGQTQYF,TGTGCCAGCAGCGTAGCTTGGGGACAGGGTCAGACCCAGTACTTC
-,TRBJ2-1,TRBV5-1,-,CASSEARGSHNEQFF,TGCGCCAGCAGTGAGGCCAGGGGATCCCACAATGAGCAGTTCTTC
-,TRBJ1-5,TRBV19,-,CASSGYRSTYSNQPQHF,TGTGCCAGTAGTGGGTACCGGAGCACCTATAGCAATCAGCCCCAGCATTTT
-,TRBJ2-1,TRBV7-9,-,CASSFGQKGYNEQFF,TGTGCCAGCAGCTTTGGACAAAAGGGGTACAATGAGCAGTTCTTC
TRBD1,TRBJ2-1,TRBV11-3,-,CAQDLKGRGRNEQFF,TGTGCCCAGGACCTGAAGGGCAGGGGGCGAAATGAGCAGTTCTTC
TRBD2,TRBJ2-1,TRBV6-4,-,CASSPARTSGTNEQFF,TGTGCCAGCAGTCCCGCGCGGACTAGCGGAACCAATGAGCAGTTCTTC
TRBD1,TRBJ1-2,TRBV6-5,-,CASSYGTVVDGYTF,TGTGCCAGCAGTTACGGGACAGTCGTCGATGGCTACACCTTC
TRBD1,TRBJ1-1,TRBV7-9,-,CASSEGQAAIEAFF,TGTGCCAGCAGCGAAGGACAGGCAGCTATAGAAGCTTTCTTT
TRBD1,TRBJ1-1,TRBV5-1,-,CASSSQGADEAFF,TGCGCCAGCAGCTCACAGGGGGCTGATGAAGCTTTCTTT
TRBD2,TRBJ2-7,TRBV4-2,-,CASATTGLSTYEQYF,TGTGCCAGCGCGACTACGGGACTATCCACCTACGAGCAGTACTTC
-,TRBJ1-3,TRBV10-3,-,CATSGHSGNTIYF,TGTGCCACAAGCGGGCACTCTGGAAACACCATATATTTT
-,TRBJ2-1,TRBV29-1,-,CSVDQGSSYNEQFF,TGCAGCGTTGATCAGGGGAGCTCCTACAATGAGCAGTTCTTC
-,TRBJ2-5,TRBV7-2,-,CASSIAQIQETQYF,TGTGCCAGCAGCATCGCTCAGATACAAGAGACCCAGTACTTC
TRBD2,TRBJ2-7,TRBV9,-,CASSVGGGAYEQYF,TGTGCCAGCAGCGTAGGCGGGGGGGCATACGAGCAGTACTTC
TRBD2,TRBJ2-5,TRBV5-4,-,CASSPPKLAGEETQYF,TGTGCCAGCAGCCCTCCAAAGCTAGCGGGGGAAGAGACCCAGTACTTC
-,TRBJ2-7,TRBV6-5,few,CASSHVWGGAYEQYF,TGTGCCAGCAGTCACGTGTGGGGGGGGGCTTACGAGCAGTACTTC
-,TRBJ2-2,TRBV29-1,-,CSVIYILNTGELFF,TGCAGCGTTATTTATATTTTGAACACCGGGGAGCTGTTTTTT
TRBD2,TRBJ2-3,TRBV18,-,CASSPLAGNKGPDTQYF,TGTGCCAGCTCACCACTAGCGGGGAACAAGGGGCCAGATACGCAGTATTTT
-,TRBJ1-1,TRBV18,-,CASSPRRGGPNTEAFF,TGTGCCAGCTCACCACGCCGGGGGGGTCCGAACACTGAAGCTTTCTTT
-,TRBJ1-2,TRBV5-1,once,CASSLAPTANYGYTF,TGCGCCAGCAGCTTGGCCCCAACAGCTAACTATGGCTACACCTTC
-,TRBJ1-2,TRBV28,-,CASSLRTSNGYTF,TGTGCCAGCAGTTTACGAACAAGTAATGGCTACACCTTC
-,TRBJ1-6,TRBV11-3,-,CASTASNRVPGYNSPLHF,TGTGCCAGCACCGCCTCAAACAGGGTCCCCGGCTATAATTCACCCCTCCACTTT
TRBD1,TRBJ1-1,TRBV6-2/TRBV6-3,-,CASSYSRTGMNTEAFF,TGTGCCAGCAGTTACTCCAGGACAGGGATGAACACTGAAGCTTTCTTT
-,TRBJ2-2,TRBV7-9,-,CASSSQGGGTGELFF,TGTGCCAGCAGCTCACAGGGAGGGGGCACCGGGGAGCTGTTTTTT
TRBD2,TRBJ2-7,TRBV7-2,once,CASSSGLAVSF,TGTGCCAGCAGCTCGGGACTAGCGGTGTCGTTC
-,TRBJ1-2,TRBV2,many,CASTFQKTANYGYTF,TGTGCCAGCACCTTTCAGAAGACAGCTAACTATGGCTACACCTTC
-,TRBJ2-7,TRBV11-2,-,CASSSWRGRFEQYF,TGTGCCAGCAGCTCCTGGAGGGGACGTTTCGAGCAGTACTTC
-,TRBJ2-1,TRBV7-3,-,CASSVSPSTYNEQFF,TGTGCCAGCAGCGTAAGCCCTAGCACCTACAATGAGCAGTTCTTC